The clone carrying this TCR beta chain was seen a single time. Its antigen is not known. It was RNA transcripts that yielded the amplified TCR beta CDR3 regions. The HTBI set primed first-round TCR CDR3 RT-PCR. TCRdb analysed the multiplex PCR reads with MiXCR anew, one entry per CDR3 protein. The sample contains over 250,000 distinct CDR3 sequences, less than 30% of which appear only once. This specimen comes from a study of T cells in Graves' hyperthyroidism and ophthalmopathy. V lost 3 bases to trimming and J lost 6 bases; unmatched junction nucleotides: 14. The germline V gene has CDR1 KGHDR and CDR2 SFDVKD. The CDR3 runs to 18 residues. Points from the study as a whole: Ophthalmopathy stood apart from stable hyperthyroidism in a 13 V-J model.

The gene calls are TRBV24-1 and TRBJ2-2; TRBD1 aligns across 8 bases. Specimen: blood. This clonotype was sampled from a man aged 35 to 55 with Graves' hyperthyroidism that later progressed to Graves' ophthalmopathy. CDR3 loop: CATSDITGGLGRSGELFF. The CDR3 DNA is TGTGCCACCAGTGATATAACAGGGGGTTTAGGTCGGTCCGGGGAGCTGTTTTTT.